This T cell receptor beta chain was captured in a study of regulatory T cells in long-lasting Graves disease. The TCR beta library used iRepertoire HTBI primers with Arm-PCR amplification of CDR3. TCRdb reanalysed the multiplex PCR reads using MiXCR and keeps one entry per CDR3 protein. This sample carries around 400,000 distinct CDR3 sequences, 15% of them seen once, and the ten largest clones take about 20%. Study-wide results and caveats: Study of thyroid tissue was not done, with only peripheral blood studied.

Time point in this sample: newly diagnosed GD, antithyroid drugs for less than 3 months. The authors made the TCR library using RNA they extracted from PBMCs. This clonotype was counted ten times or more. Its antigen is not known. This sequence was found in a female donor with Graves disease. The specimen comprised peripheral blood mononuclear cells (PBMCs), sampled at new diagnosis, from a patient treated with antithyroid drugs.

The CDR3 DNA sequence: TGTGCCCTTCCACGGGATAGCCGGAGGGGACTAACAGATACGCAGTATTTT. Translated: CALPRDSRRGLTDTQYF. The chain employs TRBV27 and TRBJ2-3, with 7 nucleotides matching TRBD2. V trimming: 11 bases; J trimming: 3 bases; junction bases outside the gene matches: 20. This CDR3 contains 17 residues. Germline values: CDR1 MNHEY, CDR2 SMNVEV (reference sequence).